Below are 10 T cell receptor beta chains sequenced from a single sample in a study of cytomegalovirus exposure and HLA in healthy donors. Assay: immunoSEQ multiplex PCR; the TCRdb copy retains only in-frame clones and omits some. The profile shows about 160,000 clones, about 90% of them singletons. The sample consisted of PBMCs. The source of these receptors is a man aged 18 to 30 in good health and CMV-seropositive.

The chain uses TRBV30 and TRBJ2-7; 14 nucleotides match TRBD2. This CDR3 region has 18 residues. The ends lost 4 bases at V and 2 bases at J; junction bases unmatched: 13. The germline gives CDR1 GTSNPN, CDR2 SVGIG (reference sequence). The CDR3 here is CAWNKGTSGRTVAYEQYF. The CDR3 coding sequence is TGTGCCTGGAATAAGGGGACTAGCGGGAGAACGGTGGCCTACGAGCAGTACTTC.

The chain joins TRBV25-1 to TRBJ1-1; D not certain. The V end was cut by 2 bases, the J end by 5 bases, with 9 bases between. From germline, CDR1 is MGHDK and CDR2 SYGVNS. The CDR3 has 13 amino acids. The CDR3 loop reads CASSEITGTEAFF. DNA for the CDR3: TGTGCCAGCAGTGAAATAACGGGAACTGAAGCTTTCTTT. Looking up the rest from reference TRBV25-1 and TRBJ1-1 gives the full variable domain: EADIYQTPRYLVIGTGKKITLECSQTMGHDKMYWYQQDPGMELHLIHYSYGVNSTEKGDLSSESTVSRIRTEHFPLTLESARPSHTSQYLCASSEITGTEAFFGQGTRLTVV.

V usage is TRBV7-9 and J usage is TRBJ1-2; 7 bases map to TRBD1. Germline trimming cut 3 bases from V and 4 bases from J; bases unmatched to any gene: 8. Germline CDR1 and CDR2: SEHNR and FQNEAQ (reference sequence). This CDR3 spans 15 amino acids. The CDR3 DNA is TGTGCCAGCAGCTTTTCCGACAGGGCCACCTATGGCTACACCTTC. Its protein product is CASSFSDRATYGYTF.

The CDR3 DNA reads TGTGCCAGCAGAAGTTCCGGGACAGTATATGGCTACACCTTC. The encoded protein is CASRSSGTVYGYTF. The chain couples TRBV6-5 to TRBJ1-2; TRBD1 agrees at 7 bases. The V gene's germline CDR1 is MNHEY and CDR2 SVGAGI. The ends lost 6 bases at V and 5 bases at J; junction bases unmatched: 9. CDR3 size: 14 residues.

CDR3 nucleotide sequence: TGCGCCAGCAGCCAAATAGCGGGAGGGATCTACAATGAGCAGTTCTTC. This gives the protein CASSQIAGGIYNEQFF. This chain joins TRBV5-1 and TRBJ2-1, with 11 bases matching TRBD2. CDR1 SGHRS and CDR2 YFSETQ come from the germline V gene. CDR3 size: 16 residues. With V trimmed by 4 bases and J by 3 bases, 6 bases remained unmatched.

This clone was picked up a small number of times. The genes are TRBV2 and TRBJ2-7; TRBD1 aligns across 8 bases. There are 14 residues in the CDR3. The trim removed 6 bases at V and 0 bases at J, leaving 4 bases unmatched. Germline-derived CDR1 and CDR2 are SNHLY and FYNNEI. CDR3 amino acids: CASRRDRPSYEQYF. Written as DNA, the CDR3 is TGTGCCAGCAGGCGGGACAGGCCCTCCTACGAGCAGTACTTC.

The chain joins TRBV19 to TRBJ1-5; 7 positions match TRBD1. Germline loops: CDR1 LNHDA, CDR2 SQIVND (reference sequence). V dropped 5 bases and J dropped 6; count of bases not matched to a gene: 4. CDR3 size: 13 residues. The CDR3 coding sequence is TGTGCCAGTAGTCCCCAGGGGGGTCAGCCCCAGCATTTT. Translating gives CASSPQGGQPQHF. Full variable domain (outside the CDR3, taken from reference TRBV19 and TRBJ1-5): DGGITQSPKYLFRKEGQNVTLSCEQNLNHDAMYWYRQDPGQGLRLIYYSQIVNDFQKGDIAEGYSVSREKKESFPLTVTSAQKNPTAFYLCASSPQGGQPQHFGDGTRLSIL.

This chain joins TRBV11-2 and TRBJ2-7; weak D call: TRBD1 (5 bases). Germline V gene sequence: CDR1 SGHAT, CDR2 FQNNGV. The CDR3 runs to 15 residues. With 1 base removed from V and 4 bases from J, the gap between germline ends came to 14 bases. CDR3 sequence reads: CASSLAVQGIYEQYF. DNA for the CDR3: TGTGCCAGCAGCTTAGCAGTTCAGGGTATTTACGAGCAGTACTTC.

This clone was observed once. The chain links TRBV27 to TRBJ2-2, with 7 nucleotides matching TRBD2. Germline V gene data show CDR1 as MNHEY and CDR2 as SMNVEV (reference sequence). Trimming at V came to 6 bases and at J to 1 base, leaving 8 bases not matched to a gene. The CDR3 runs 16 residues. CDR3 sequence reads: CASRLRDYLNTGELFF. The CDR3 DNA sequence: TGTGCCAGCAGACTACGGGACTACCTGAACACCGGGGAGCTGTTTTTT.

J is TRBJ2-2 and V is TRBV28; TRBD2 agrees at 8 bases. The CDR3 runs 16 residues. Germline lookup yields CDR1 MDHEN and CDR2 SYDVKM. Losses at the gene ends were 7 bases for V and 4 bases for J; bases not matched to a gene: 11. The CDR3 loop is CASTHRAGGVTGELFF. The CDR3 DNA reads as TGTGCCAGCACCCACAGGGCGGGGGGCGTCACCGGGGAGCTGTTTTTT.